This TCR beta chain was captured in a study of identical twins. TCRdb used MiXCR to reprocess the 5' RACE reads, holding one entry per CDR3 protein. The table includes more than 250,000 distinct CDR3 sequences, 8% to 9% detected once. The CDR3 runs to 15 residues. Losses at the gene ends were 4 bases for V and 0 bases for J; bases not matched to a gene: 6. Looked up from germline, CDR1 is DFQATT and CDR2 is SNEGSKA (reference sequence). These data also featured in a second study, about yellow fever vaccine responses in identical twins.

Material for sequencing was memory (CD45RO+) T cells sorted from blood. The chain employs TRBV20-1 and TRBJ1-5, with 7 bases identical to TRBD1. The origin of this receptor is a woman between 18 and 30 years old in good health. The CDR3 loop is CSATLTGPSNQPQHF. DNA of the CDR3: TGCAGTGCTACCCTGACAGGGCCTAGCAATCAGCCCCAGCATTTT.